One sample yielded the 24 T cell receptor beta chains listed below, sequenced in a study of monozygotic twins with inflammatory bowel disease. TCRdb re-called the 5' RACE reads; one entry per CDR3 protein, DNA not given. The sample's table shows 350,000 to 550,000 distinct CDR3 sequences. Material: blood. These receptors all come from a human donor with ulcerative colitis or Crohn's disease, or a healthy co-twin of an affected twin (not recorded which).

The chain combines TRBV24-1 with TRBJ2-3; checking the TCRdb D call of TRBD1 is not possible without DNA. CDR1 KGHDR and CDR2 SFDVKD come from the germline V gene. CDR3 length: 15 residues. CDR3 loop: CATSEGTGAKDTQYF.

The chain combines TRBV7-3 with TRBJ2-3; TCRdb indicates TRBD1, and absent DNA this call remains unverified. Germline V gene data show CDR1 as SGHTA and CDR2 as FQGTGA. The CDR3 loop spans 17 amino acids. The CDR3 is CASSSLGGPPFTDTQYF.

V and J are TRBV7-3 and TRBJ2-7; TCRdb outputs TRBD2, but without DNA this stays unchecked. This CDR3 contains 15 residues. The germline gives CDR1 SGHTA, CDR2 FQGTGA. The CDR3 here is CASSLSGTSSYEQYF.

The gene calls are TRBV30 and TRBJ2-3; TCRdb returns TRBD1, unconfirmable since there is no DNA. The CDR3 is 16 residues long. Germline loops: CDR1 GTSNPN, CDR2 SVGIG (reference sequence). The CDR3 sequence is CAWCSGDRRSTDTQYF.

The rearrangement links TRBV24-1 to TRBJ1-2. Germline V CDR1 and CDR2: KGHDR, SFDVKD. The CDR3 is made up of 13 amino acids. CDR3 protein: CATSPGTNYGYTF.

J is TRBJ1-5 and V is TRBV6-1. The CDR3 loop spans 14 amino acids. From germline, CDR1 is MNHNS and CDR2 SASEGT. CDR3 region: CASSDWAMGQPQHF.

The genes are TRBV15 and TRBJ2-1; the TCRdb D gene call, TRBD2, has no DNA to confirm it. This CDR3 has 16 residues. CDR1 is LNHNV and CDR2 is YYDKDF in the germline V gene (reference sequence). The CDR3 protein is CATSSRTSGGHNEQFF.

CDR3 in amino acids: CASSFTAGSEEQYF. This rearrangement joins TRBV5-1 to TRBJ2-7; no DNA is available, so the TRBD2 call from TCRdb remains unchecked. Germline assignment: CDR1 SGHRS and CDR2 YFSETQ. This CDR3 spans 14 amino acids. Supplemented by reference TRBV5-1 and TRBJ2-7, the full variable domain reads KAGVTQTPRYLIKTRGQQVTLSCSPISGHRSVSWYQQTPGQGLQFLFEYFSETQRNKGNFPGRFSGRQFSNSRSEMNVSTLELGDSALYLCASSFTAGSEEQYFGPGTRLTVT.

This chain joins TRBV7-2 and TRBJ2-4; the D call of TRBD1 rests on TCRdb alone, since no DNA is present to check it. The CDR3 loop spans 15 amino acids. Germline V CDR1 and CDR2: SGHTA, FQGNSA. CDR3 sequence reads: CASSLGGATKNIQYF.

V gene TRBV20-1 combines with J gene TRBJ2-3; the D call from TCRdb, TRBD2, cannot be confirmed without DNA. This CDR3 is built from 14 residues. Germline CDR1 is DFQATT and CDR2 is SNEGSKA (reference sequence). CDR3 amino acids: CSARQAGITDTQYF.

The chain couples TRBV5-1 to TRBJ1-6; there is no DNA to check the TCRdb D call of TRBD1. The CDR3 spans 16 residues. Per the germline V gene, CDR1 is SGHRS and CDR2 is YFSETQ. This CDR3 is CASSISGQGYNSPLHF. Drawing the rest from reference TRBV5-1 and TRBJ1-6, the complete variable domain is KAGVTQTPRYLIKTRGQQVTLSCSPISGHRSVSWYQQTPGQGLQFLFEYFSETQRNKGNFPGRFSGRQFSNSRSEMNVSTLELGDSALYLCASSISGQGYNSPLHFGNGTRLTVT.

This chain links TRBV12-3 or TRBV12-4 with TRBJ2-3; the D gene TCRdb calls, TRBD1, cannot be checked with no DNA. The CDR3 extends over 19 amino acids. The CDR3 reads CASSLSSPGTGAGTDTQYF.

The V and J genes are TRBV29-1 and TRBJ2-7; TCRdb's D gene call, TRBD1, goes unchecked for lack of DNA. This CDR3 region has 12 residues. CDR1 SQVTM and CDR2 ANQGSEA come from the germline V gene. The CDR3 loop is CSVPGAPYEQYF.

The V and J genes are TRBV20-1 and TRBJ2-1; TCRdb indicates TRBD1, and absent DNA this call remains unverified. CDR3 length equals 13 residues. Germline V lookup: CDR1 DFQATT, CDR2 SNEGSKA (reference sequence). The CDR3 sequence: CSAIGDSYNEQFF.

The chain recombines TRBV20-1 with TRBJ1-3. The CDR3 has 14 amino acids. Germline CDR1 and CDR2: DFQATT and SNEGSKA (reference sequence). CDR3 sequence reads: CSALSGSSGNTIYF.

The V call is TRBV5-1, the J call TRBJ2-7; lacking DNA, the TRBD2 call made by TCRdb goes unchecked. The CDR3 consists of 16 residues. From germline, CDR1 is SGHRS and CDR2 YFSETQ. CDR3 sequence: CASSLRTSGGSYEQYF.

The genes are TRBV2 and TRBJ2-1; lacking DNA, the TRBD1 call made by TCRdb goes unchecked. The CDR3 length is 15 residues. Germline V gene data show CDR1 as SNHLY and CDR2 as FYNNEI. This CDR3 reads CASSEEWTGGDEQFF.

This chain joins TRBV5-1 and TRBJ2-1; TCRdb's D call of TRBD2 is untestable without DNA. CDR3 size: 16 residues. The germline V gene encodes CDR1 SGHRS and CDR2 YFSETQ. The CDR3 here is CASSSLQASRANEQFF.

The V gene is TRBV5-6, the J gene TRBJ2-6; checking the TCRdb D call of TRBD1 is not possible without DNA. This CDR3 region has 17 residues. Germline values: CDR1 SGHDT, CDR2 YYEEEE. CDR3 region: CASSRQPFTSGANVLTF.

This chain links TRBV2 with TRBJ2-7; the TCRdb call, TRBD1, lacks DNA for checking. CDR3 length equals 13 residues. Germline V lookup: CDR1 SNHLY, CDR2 FYNNEI. CDR3 sequence: CASSAGTGREQYF.

The chain couples TRBV29-1 to TRBJ1-2. Germline V gene sequence: CDR1 SQVTM, CDR2 ANQGSEA. This CDR3 has 11 residues. CDR3 sequence: CSAEANYGYTF.

The chain combines TRBV12-3 or TRBV12-4 with TRBJ1-2. The CDR3 loop spans 16 amino acids. The CDR3 spells CASTPLAGLSSMGYTF.

The chain couples TRBV3-1 to TRBJ2-7. From germline, CDR1 is LGHDT and CDR2 YNNKEL (reference sequence). The CDR3 contains 12 residues. The CDR3 sequence: CASGGRGNEQYF.

The chain combines TRBV11-2 with TRBJ2-2; TCRdb's D call of TRBD2 is untestable without DNA. The CDR3 is 17 residues long. Germline lookup yields CDR1 SGHAT and CDR2 FQNNGV. This CDR3 is CASSLTSGRLNTGELFF.